The source of this T cell receptor beta chain is a study of T cells after yellow fever vaccination (dated by TCRdb to between 2018 and 2020). Study-level background: The SMART-Seq v4 Ultra Low Input RNA kit was used to prepare libraries from fractions with low cell numbers. To follow T-cell clones before and after both primary and booster YFV17D yellow fever vaccination, bulk TCR alpha and beta repertoires underwent longitudinal sequencing. Two healthy male donors, one aged 18 to 30 and one aged 30 to 40 years, were included in the cohort. Blood samples were taken at several timepoints before and after primary and secondary immunization, and bulk PBMC replicates and cell subsets were isolated.

This clonotype was found many times. The antigen it recognizes is unknown. Qualities for individual bases were not recorded, and no much larger clone is one base off. V loses 5 bases, J loses 5 bases, and the germline ends lie 12 bases apart. Reading from cysteine to phenylalanine, the CDR3 counts 13 amino acids. The entry retains the CDR3 DNA only, 39 bases that are in frame from base 1. CDR1 and CDR2, per the germline V gene, are SGHVS and FQNEAQ. Sequenced on an Illumina NovaSeq 6000. Synthesis of TCR cDNA relied on 5'RACE template switching, a step that introduced a universal primer site along with unique molecular identifiers. cDNA synthesis was primed from both the TCR alpha and TCR beta constant segments. Library amplification involved two PCR steps, and the second step added sample barcodes and sequencing adapters. Sequencing of libraries was done on Illumina HiSeq 2500 (2x100 bp) or NovaSeq (2x150 bp). The study's processing was this. MIGEC handled demultiplexing of reads and collapsing into UMI consensus sequences, while MiXCR performed V(D)J alignment. Using edgeR on replicate PBMC samples, clonotypes were called vaccine-responding if FDR was below 0.01 and the log2 fold change was above 5 up to day 15. Bulk clonotypes were assigned CD4 or CD8 identity according to which sequenced CD4 or CD8 repertoire held them at higher abundance. The public sequencing data were trimmed at Q25 with fastp and processed into clonotypes with MiXCR by TCRdb, which kept only in-frame beta chains. Identical CDR3 proteins give one entry, which carries the most common genes and DNA. V and J calls and clone size were set by TCRdb, not the authors. Here the sample has fewer than 350,000 distinct CDR3 sequences; roughly 4.3% occur a single time. Roughly a fifth of the sample is taken by the ten largest.

Overall study results and their limits: A small fraction of clonotypes showed up in both the CD4 and CD8 compartments, probably as a result of convergent recombination. The secondary T-cell response was weaker than the primary response but faster, peaking on day 5 instead of day 15. The study included only a couple of donors, which limits how far the findings can be generalized. Computational filtering was required because FACS-sorted repertoires could contain abundant contaminating clonotypes from the bulk population. After the booster, most of the clones that had expanded following primary vaccination were detected again (around 97% of CD4 and more than 85% of CD8), which suggests that memory was broadly maintained.

In the paper's terms, the treatment or condition label means: live attenuated yellow fever vaccine strain. At each blood-draw timepoint, two biological replicates of bulk PBMCs were collected. PBMCs were isolated from peripheral blood using a standard Ficoll-Paque protocol. TriZol was used to extract RNA from bulk PBMCs, from CD4 and CD8 fractions, and from dextramer-positive and dextramer-negative fractions. Recombination connected TRBV7-8 to TRBJ2-5; the D segment cannot be called with confidence. This clonotype originated in a man in his late teens or twenties who received the YFV17D yellow fever vaccine. Source: PBMCs, taken 15 days after the yellow fever booster vaccination. The CDR3 amino acid sequence is: CASSPRRRETQYF. The DNA sequence reads TGTGCCAGCAGCCCGAGGCGGCGTGAGACCCAGTACTTC.